Listed here are 19 T cell receptor beta chains from one sample, sequenced in a study of PD-1 blockade in classical Hodgkin lymphoma. Time point indicated: cycle 4 day 1 (C4D1), after five to seven weeks of nivolumab. Each patient's relapse followed autologous stem cell transplantation, and brentuximab vedotin exposure varied. Repertoires were generated with immunoSEQ multiplex PCR, while TCRdb's copy carries only in-frame clones and drops some. The table lists 100,000 or so clones, about nine tenths of them singletons. The starting material was peripheral blood mononuclear cells (PBMCs), obtained before the fourth cycle of nivolumab. These receptor sequences come from a human donor with classical Hodgkin lymphoma.

The chain carries TRBV9 and TRBJ2-7, with D perhaps TRBD2 (6 bases). Germline-derived CDR1 and CDR2 are SGDLS and YYNGEE. The CDR3 totals 15 residues. V dropped 1 base and J dropped 6 bases, with 17 bases sitting between them. The CDR3 DNA reads as TGTGCCAGCAGCGTAATTGGTAGCGGTCGTTCCGAGCAGTACTTC. It is translated as CASSVIGSGRSEQYF. The entire variable domain, with the rest obtained from reference TRBV9 and TRBJ2-7, is as follows: DSGVTQTPKHLITATGQRVTLRCSPRSGDLSVYWYQQSLDQGLQFLIQYYNGEERAKGNILERFSAQQFPDLHSELNLSSLELGDSALYFCASSVIGSGRSEQYFGPGTRLTVT.

The rearrangement uses TRBV4-1 and TRBJ2-2; 13 nucleotides match TRBD2. The CDR3 is 22 amino acids. The V gene's germline CDR1 is MGHRA and CDR2 YSYEKL. The ends lost 4 bases at V and 2 bases at J; junction bases unmatched: 19. The CDR3 region is CASSPYHTELAGGPFNTGELFF. CDR3 sequence (DNA): TGCGCCAGCAGCCCCTACCATACCGAACTAGCGGGGGGGCCCTTTAACACCGGGGAGCTGTTTTTT.

This rearrangement joins TRBV6-1 to TRBJ2-5, with 9 nucleotides matching TRBD1. This CDR3 comprises 14 residues. Germline V gene lookup returns CDR1 MNHNS and CDR2 SASEGT. The V segment lost 7 bases and the J segment 5 bases; nucleotides outside the gene matches: 8. CDR3 protein: CASTSGQGTETQYF. CDR3 bases: TGTGCCAGCACCTCCGGACAGGGGACGGAGACCCAGTACTTC.

The chain joins TRBV29-1 to TRBJ2-7; 10 positions match TRBD1. The CDR3 is made up of 14 amino acids. Germline values: CDR1 SQVTM, CDR2 ANQGSEA. Trimming at V came to 3 bases and at J to 2 bases, leaving 4 bases not matched to a gene. CDR3 coding DNA: TGCAGCGTTGATAGGACAGGGGGAGCCTACGAGCAGTACTTC. Its translation: CSVDRTGGAYEQYF.

This chain uses TRBV4-1 with TRBJ1-6; D not resolved. In germline, CDR1 is MGHRA, CDR2 YSYEKL. Trimming stripped 3 bases from V and 6 bases from J, with 12 bases between. The CDR3 length is 15 residues. DNA of the CDR3: TGCGCCAGCAGCCACCGATTTGGGCTTAATTCACCCCTCCACTTT. This translates into CASSHRFGLNSPLHF.

V usage is TRBV6-4 and J usage is TRBJ1-1, with D possibly matching TRBD1 (5 bases). This CDR3 has 15 residues. CDR1 and CDR2 from the germline V gene are MRHNA and SNTAGT. The germline V and J ends were trimmed by 7 bases and 3 bases, with 18 bases remaining between them. The CDR3 region is CASKAPAGGDTEAFF. CDR3 bases: TGTGCCAGCAAAGCCCCGGCGGGAGGGGACACTGAAGCTTTCTTT.

This clone was observed a few times. V is TRBV7-9 and J is TRBJ1-2, with 9 bases that match TRBD1. The V segment lost 4 bases and the J segment 4 bases; nucleotides outside the gene matches: 4. The V gene's germline CDR1 is SEHNR and CDR2 FQNEAQ (reference sequence). This CDR3 is 14 amino acids long. The CDR3 is CASSSTGGGYGYTF. The CDR3 bases are TGTGCCAGCAGCTCTACAGGGGGCGGCTATGGCTACACCTTC.

V and J are TRBV6-6 and TRBJ1-4, with a tentative D call TRBD1 (5 bases). Trimming removed 2 bases from V and 5 bases from J, with 12 bases in between. Looked up from germline, CDR1 is MNHNY and CDR2 is SVGAGI (reference sequence). The CDR3 totals 15 residues. The chain's CDR3 is CASSYEGRLNEKLFF. The CDR3 DNA follows: TGTGCCAGCAGTTACGAGGGACGTCTAAATGAAAAACTGTTTTTT.

This clone is a singleton in its sample. An end of the junction differs from the germline gene, which may be a read error. Other DNA sequences in this sample translate to the same CDR3. The J gene is TRBJ1-2, the V gene TRBV28; TRBD1 matches at 8 bases. Germline loops: CDR1 MDHEN, CDR2 SYDVKM. The CDR3 sequence is 16 residues long. The CDR3 sequence: CASSFLPGTGVYGYTF. CDR3 nucleotide sequence: TGCGCCAGCAGTTTTCTTCCAGGGACAGGAGTCTATGGCTACACCTTC.

The chain has TRBV7-2 and TRBJ1-1; D not certain. The CDR3 covers 15 residues. V lost 5 bases, J lost 4 bases, and 17 bases lay in between. The germline V gene has CDR1 SGHTA and CDR2 FQGNSA. This CDR3 is CASSPKVASPTEAFF. CDR3 nucleotide sequence: TGTGCCAGCAGCCCTAAGGTGGCCAGCCCCACTGAAGCTTTCTTT.

This rearrangement joins TRBV11-2 to TRBJ2-7; no reliable D call. Germline CDR1 SGHAT, CDR2 FQNNGV. V was pared by 5 bases and J by 2 bases, with 13 bases between. CDR3 length: 14 residues. The CDR3: CASSQYGNPYEQYF. CDR3 nucleotides: TGTGCCAGCAGCCAATACGGCAACCCCTACGAGCAGTACTTC.

DNA of the CDR3: TGCGCCAGCAGCCCTCTCGGGACGGCTCCCTATGGCTACACCTTC. It translates to CASSPLGTAPYGYTF. The genes are TRBV5-1 and TRBJ1-2; the D gene is possibly TRBD1 (5 bases). Trimming took off 4 bases at V and 4 bases at J, with 17 bases between the two ends. Germline-derived CDR1 and CDR2 are SGHRS and YFSETQ. The CDR3 covers 15 residues.

V is TRBV7-3 and J is TRBJ2-5; 8 nucleotides agree with TRBD2. V lost 1 base to trimming and J lost 4 bases; unmatched junction nucleotides: 5. Germline V lookup: CDR1 SGHTA, CDR2 FQGTGA. This CDR3 comprises 15 residues. In DNA form, the CDR3 reads TGTGCCAGCAGCTTAATCGGGGGGGCCGGAGAGACCCAGTACTTC. Translated: CASSLIGGAGETQYF.

The chain recombines TRBV4-1 with TRBJ2-3, with D tentatively TRBD2 (6 bases). There are 14 residues in the CDR3. V lost 8 bases and J 1 base, leaving 13 bases between the germline ends. Germline loops: CDR1 MGHRA, CDR2 YSYEKL. For the CDR3, the DNA is TGCGCCAGCGCGGTTTCGGGGGGCACAGATACGCAGTATTTT. The encoded protein is CASAVSGGTDTQYF.

V is TRBV5-1 and J is TRBJ2-5, with D unclear. The V gene's germline CDR1 is SGHRS and CDR2 YFSETQ. There are 14 residues in the CDR3. The V and J ends lost 0 bases and 5 bases respectively, with 11 bases between them. CDR3 bases: TGCGCCAGCAGCTTGGAAAAGTCTGCGGAGACCCAGTACTTC. Its protein is CASSLEKSAETQYF.

This clone was counted a single time. The chain recombines TRBV19 with TRBJ2-5; D is uncertain. V was pared by 5 bases and J by 2 bases, with 3 bases between. The CDR3 extends over 11 amino acids. The germline CDR1 and CDR2 sequences are LNHDA and SQIVND (reference sequence). The CDR3 DNA reads TGTGCCAGTAGTGTACAAGAGACCCAGTACTTC. Residues: CASSVQETQYF.

The chain is built from TRBV19 and TRBJ1-1, with TRBD1 matching 9 bases. Losses at the gene ends were 3 bases for V and 5 bases for J; bases not matched to a gene: 4. Germline loops: CDR1 LNHDA, CDR2 SQIVND (reference sequence). The CDR3 is 14 amino acids. In nucleotides, the CDR3 is TGTGCCAGTAGTATGGACAGGGGAGAAACTGAAGCTTTCTTT. It yields the protein CASSMDRGETEAFF.

The gene calls are TRBV4-3 and TRBJ1-6; D call uncertain. V lost 0 bases, J lost 14 bases, and 20 bases lay in between. The CDR3 totals 16 residues. The germline gives CDR1 LGHNA, CDR2 YSLEER. The CDR3 DNA sequence: TGCGCCAGCAGCCAAGAGTTTGCGGGGTCCCACAGATCCCTCCACTTT. Translated: CASSQEFAGSHRSLHF.

This chain uses TRBV10-3 with TRBJ2-2; possibly TRBD1 for D (6 bases). The V end lost 7 bases, the J end lost 3 bases, and 12 bases lay between the germline ends. CDR1 and CDR2 (germline): ENHRY, SYGVKD. The CDR3 is made up of 14 amino acids. The CDR3 region is CAITRQEDTGELFF. Written as DNA, the CDR3 is TGTGCCATCACGAGACAGGAGGACACCGGGGAGCTGTTTTTT.